Listed here are 6 T cell receptor beta chains from one sample, sequenced in a study of patients and donors after allogeneic stem cell transplantation. TCRdb recomputed calls from the RT-PCR reads with MiXCR, one row per CDR3 protein. The table has about 200,000 distinct CDR3 sequences, 40% to 45% seen once. Source material: blood, either unsorted or a sorted T cell fraction (not recorded which). These receptors were taken from a human donor who was either an allogeneic HSCT recipient or a stem cell or donor lymphocyte infusion donor (not recorded which). It is not recorded whose cells these are; they may come from a transplant donor.

This rearrangement joins TRBV27 to TRBJ2-7, with D unclear. The CDR3 runs 14 residues. Trimming cost V 1 base and J 5 bases, with 12 bases left between them. Germline V gene lookup returns CDR1 MNHEY and CDR2 SMNVEV (reference sequence). CDR3 DNA sequence: TGTGCCAGCAGTTTATTTGTGGGGTCGGACGAGCAGTACTTC. Its protein product is CASSLFVGSDEQYF.

V gene TRBV12-3 or TRBV12-4 combines with J gene TRBJ2-2; tentative D call: TRBD1 (6 bases). This CDR3 has 14 amino acids. The V end lost 5 bases, the J end lost 5 bases, and 12 bases lay between the germline ends. The DNA of the CDR3 is TGTGCCAGCAGTCCCCTGAGGGGGACCGGGGAGCTGTTTTTT. Its translation: CASSPLRGTGELFF.

The chain couples TRBV6-4 to TRBJ2-1; perhaps TRBD2 as D (6 bases). V shed 4 bases and J shed 4 bases, with 11 bases lying between them. The CDR3 spans 14 residues. CDR1 MRHNA and CDR2 SNTAGT come from the germline V gene. CDR3 region: CASSAQGLYNEQFF. CDR3 DNA sequence: TGTGCCAGCAGTGCGCAGGGACTGTACAATGAGCAGTTCTTC.

The CDR3 here is CASSEVDGKPGYTF. CDR3 nucleotides: TGTGCCAGCAGTGAAGTGGACGGAAAGCCTGGCTACACCTTC. V usage is TRBV6-1 and J usage is TRBJ1-2; D is unresolved. The ends were cut back, 1 base at V and 7 bases at J, with 13 bases in the middle. The CDR3 consists of 14 residues. Germline V gene data show CDR1 as MNHNS and CDR2 as SASEGT.

The rearrangement uses TRBV28 and TRBJ1-5, with a tentative D call TRBD1 (6 bases). Germline CDR1 reads MDHEN; CDR2 reads SYDVKM. This CDR3 spans 15 amino acids. Deletions cut 3 bases from V and 1 base from J, with 10 bases between. CDR3 sequence reads: CASSFRGQSNQPQHF. CDR3 in DNA: TGTGCCAGCAGTTTCCGGGGGCAGAGCAATCAGCCCCAGCATTTT. Full variable domain (remainder filled in from reference TRBV28 and TRBJ1-5): DVKVTQSSRYLVKRTGEKVFLECVQDMDHENMFWYRQDPGLGLRLIYFSYDVKMKEKGDIPEGYSVSREKKERFSLILESASTNQTSMYLCASSFRGQSNQPQHFGDGTRLSIL.

This clonotype has only a few counts. This sequence joins TRBV12-3 or TRBV12-4 and TRBJ1-1; a possible D gene is TRBD1 (5 bases). The CDR3 covers 14 residues. Trimming shortened V by 5 bases and J by 0 bases, and 10 bases separated the two germline ends. The CDR3 DNA reads TGTGCCAGCAGTCACAGGAAGATGAACACTGAAGCTTTCTTT. It yields the protein CASSHRKMNTEAFF.